These 21 T cell receptor beta chains came from one sample sequenced in a study of blood T cell repertoires in COVID-19. TCRdb's table, derived via immunoSEQ multiplex PCR, lists solely in-frame clones and lacks some. The data show 150,000 to 200,000 clones, 82% seen once. Source material: peripheral blood. These receptors were obtained from a woman aged 40 to 50 with COVID-19, enrolled during active disease.

The chain couples TRBV5-6 to TRBJ2-2, with 8 bases aligning to TRBD2. With V trimmed by 1 base and J by 3 bases, 14 bases remained unmatched. This CDR3 contains 19 residues. Germline CDR1 and CDR2: SGHDT and YYEEEE. CDR3 loop: CASSLHLGGGNGYTGELFF. Written as DNA, the CDR3 is TGTGCCAGCAGCTTGCACCTTGGCGGGGGGAATGGTTACACCGGGGAGCTGTTTTTT.

The chain uses TRBV19 and TRBJ2-2; D might be TRBD2 (6 bases). Germline V gene sequence: CDR1 LNHDA, CDR2 SQIVND (reference sequence). Trimming removed 5 bases from V and 1 base from J, with 11 bases in between. The CDR3 totals 15 residues. This CDR3 reads CASSRGAENTGELFF. CDR3 DNA: TGTGCCAGTAGTCGCGGGGCAGAGAACACCGGGGAGCTGTTTTTT. The whole variable domain, remainder taken from reference TRBV19 and TRBJ2-2, is DGGITQSPKYLFRKEGQNVTLSCEQNLNHDAMYWYRQDPGQGLRLIYYSQIVNDFQKGDIAEGYSVSREKKESFPLTVTSAQKNPTAFYLCASSRGAENTGELFFGEGSRLTVL.

CDR3 DNA sequence: TGTGCCAGCAGCTTATGGGGGGGGCGTTCAGGCAATCAGCCCCAGCATTTT. This encodes CASSLWGGRSGNQPQHF. The rearrangement joins TRBV11-2 to TRBJ1-5; D is possibly TRBD1 (6 bases). CDR1 and CDR2 (germline): SGHAT, FQNNGV. The V gene lost 2 bases and the J gene lost 2 bases, with 16 bases spanning the gap. The CDR3 contains 17 residues.

As concerns this clone: The same CDR3 arises from other DNA sequences in this sample as well. V usage is TRBV9 and J usage is TRBJ2-2; D unclear. Germline V gene data show CDR1 as SGDLS and CDR2 as YYNGEE. The CDR3 sequence is 13 residues long. V was trimmed by 0 bases and J by 5 bases, leaving 5 bases between them. The CDR3 loop reads CASSVAGTGELFF. CDR3 in DNA: TGTGCCAGCAGCGTAGCAGGTACCGGGGAGCTGTTTTTT.

This clone was observed a single time. V is TRBV29-1 and J is TRBJ2-3; 8 nucleotides match TRBD1. The V gene's germline CDR1 is SQVTM and CDR2 ANQGSEA. The junction had 14 bases not matched to a gene; V was cut back by 1 base and J by 11 bases. The CDR3 consists of 15 residues. Here the CDR3 reads CSVEVLQRSTGEQYF. The CDR3 coding sequence is TGCAGCGTTGAAGTACTTCAACGCTCGACAGGGGAGCAGTATTTT.

The count of this clone is one. The V call is TRBV4-1, the J call TRBJ2-7, with D tentatively TRBD1 (6 bases). The V end was cut by 1 base, the J end by 3 bases, with 13 bases between. The CDR3 runs 15 residues. The V gene's germline CDR1 is MGHRA and CDR2 YSYEKL. CDR3 nucleotide sequence: TGCGCCAGCAGCCAAGCCATCCAGGGGCGCTACGAGCAGTACTTC. It translates to CASSQAIQGRYEQYF.

This chain joins TRBV3-1 (or the pseudogene TRBV3-2) and TRBJ1-6; 7 bases are shared with TRBD1. The germline gives CDR1 LGHDT, CDR2 YNNKEL (reference sequence). Trimming at V came to 1 base and at J to 3 bases, leaving 3 bases not matched to a gene. The CDR3 has 16 residues. The CDR3 sequence is CASSQGTGDYNSPLHF. CDR3 sequence (DNA): TGTGCCAGCAGCCAAGGAACAGGGGACTATAATTCACCCCTCCACTTT.

Many counts were recorded for this clone. This chain uses TRBV11-3 with TRBJ2-7; 8 positions match TRBD2. The CDR3 covers 14 residues. V dropped 5 bases and J dropped 8; count of bases not matched to a gene: 11. Germline CDR1 reads SGHNT; CDR2 reads YENEEA. The CDR3 sequence: CASSAGGGQGKQYF. As DNA, the CDR3 is TGTGCCAGCAGCGCAGGCGGGGGGCAGGGGAAGCAGTACTTC.

This chain connects TRBV2 to TRBJ2-5; D might be TRBD1 (6 bases). There are 12 residues in the CDR3. V lost 7 bases, J lost 5 bases, and 11 bases lay in between. CDR1 SNHLY and CDR2 FYNNEI come from the germline V gene. The DNA for the CDR3 is TGTGCCAGCACTCAAGGGGGTGAGACCCAGTACTTC. Encoded protein: CASTQGGETQYF.

The CDR3: CASRDQGAVGGELFF. The CDR3 DNA reads as TGTGCCAGCAGGGACCAGGGGGCGGTTGGCGGGGAGCTGTTTTTT. This sequence joins TRBV6-5 and TRBJ2-2; TRBD1 aligns across 8 bases. The V and J ends lost 6 bases and 7 bases, in that order; junction bases with no gene match: 10. Looked up from germline, CDR1 is MNHEY and CDR2 is SVGAGI. CDR3 size: 15 residues.

This clone was counted a single time. The chain combines TRBV19 with TRBJ1-1; D gene unclear. This CDR3 spans 13 amino acids. Germline-derived CDR1 and CDR2 are LNHDA and SQIVND (reference sequence). V lost 3 bases and J lost 1, with 6 bases in between. The CDR3 loop is CASSMEGNTEAFF. CDR3 sequence (DNA): TGTGCCAGTAGTATGGAGGGGAACACTGAAGCTTTCTTT.

CDR3 in amino acids: CASSSPAGRQETQYF. The CDR3, as DNA: TGTGCCAGCTCATCCCCCGCGGGGCGGCAAGAGACCCAGTACTTC. The V call is TRBV18, the J call TRBJ2-5; possibly TRBD2 for D (6 bases). Trimming removed 5 bases at V and 2 bases at J, with 15 bases between. The V gene's germline CDR1 is KGHSH and CDR2 LQKENI. The CDR3 extends over 15 amino acids.

This clone occurred a few times. J is TRBJ1-5 and V is TRBV7-9; 7 nucleotides align to TRBD1. The V gene end was trimmed by 4 bases and the J gene end by 3 bases; junction bases not matched to a gene: 3. Germline assignment: CDR1 SEHNR and CDR2 FQNEAQ (reference sequence). The CDR3 has 14 amino acids. The DNA for the CDR3 is TGTGCCAGCAGCTGGGGACAGCACAATCAGCCCCAGCATTTT. As protein: CASSWGQHNQPQHF.

This rearrangement joins TRBV7-3 to TRBJ2-1; 9 nucleotides match TRBD2. The CDR3 runs 15 residues. V shed 5 bases and J 8 bases; nucleotides not matched to a gene: 10. Germline V gene lookup returns CDR1 SGHTA and CDR2 FQGTGA. CDR3 in DNA: TGTGCCAGCAGCCGTAGCGGGAGCAAGAGGGATGAGCAGTTCTTC. Protein: CASSRSGSKRDEQFF.

The V and J genes are TRBV10-2 and TRBJ2-7; 12 bases fit TRBD2. CDR3 length: 14 residues. Per the germline V gene, CDR1 is WSHSY and CDR2 is SAAADI. The J segment lost 1 base and the V segment lost 6 bases, leaving 1 base of the junction unmatched. CDR3 sequence (DNA): TGCGCCAGCAGCACTAGCGGGGGGTCCTACGAGCAGTACGTC. This encodes CASSTSGGSYEQYV.

The V call is TRBV2, the J call TRBJ1-1, with D possibly matching TRBD1 (5 bases). The germline V gene encodes CDR1 SNHLY and CDR2 FYNNEI. The CDR3 is 13 residues long. The V end was cut by 2 bases, the J end by 7 bases, with 11 bases between. The CDR3, as DNA: TGTGCCAGCAGTGAATCGCCGGGACTTGAAGCTTTCTTT. Translated: CASSESPGLEAFF.

This clone turned up a few times. V usage is TRBV5-4 and J usage is TRBJ1-3; no clear D. CDR1 is SGHNT and CDR2 is YYREEE in the germline V gene (reference sequence). The CDR3 has 15 amino acids. Trimming took 0 bases from V and 4 from J, leaving 11 bases between them. For the CDR3, the DNA is TGTGCCAGCAGCTTGGCTCTGGGAGGGGGAAACACCATATATTTT. This sequence encodes CASSLALGGGNTIYF.

The chain recombines TRBV19 with TRBJ2-2; 9 nucleotides line up with TRBD1. This CDR3 comprises 13 residues. Per germline, CDR1 LNHDA and CDR2 SQIVND (reference sequence). V gave up 6 bases and J gave up 7 bases; unmatched junction bases: 3. DNA for the CDR3: TGTGCCAGTAGGACAGGGGGGATCGGGGAGCTGTTTTTT. Translating gives CASRTGGIGELFF.

The J gene is TRBJ2-1, the V gene TRBV11-2; possibly TRBD2 for D (5 bases). The CDR3 contains 13 residues. Germline V gene lookup returns CDR1 SGHAT and CDR2 FQNNGV. Trimming shortened V by 5 bases and J by 8 bases, and 13 bases separated the two germline ends. CDR3: CASSGRVLYEQFF. CDR3 nucleotide sequence: TGTGCCAGCAGCGGGAGAGTGCTCTATGAGCAGTTCTTC. The full variable domain, its missing parts supplied by reference TRBV11-2 and TRBJ2-1, is EAGVAQSPRYKIIEKRQSVAFWCNPISGHATLYWYQQILGQGPKLLIQFQNNGVVDDSQLPKDRFSAERLKGVDSTLKIQPAKLEDSAVYLCASSGRVLYEQFFGPGTRLTVL.

This clone was counted a few times. The rearrangement uses TRBV11-1 and TRBJ2-7; 8 bases are a match to TRBD2. CDR3 length: 15 residues. The junction had 5 bases not matched to a gene; V was cut back by 1 base and J by 3 bases. The germline V gene has CDR1 SGHAT and CDR2 FQDESV (reference sequence). CDR3 bases: TGTGCCAGCAGCTTAGGATGGGGACTAGGCTACGAGCAGTACTTC. Encoded protein: CASSLGWGLGYEQYF.

CDR3: CASSENLGGGMLDTQYF. The CDR3 region has the DNA TGTGCCAGCAGTGAGAATCTTGGAGGGGGCATGCTAGATACGCAGTATTTT. The chain links TRBV6-1 to TRBJ2-3; TRBD1 is a possible D gene (7 bases). Deletions cut 3 bases from V and 5 bases from J, with 21 bases between. Per the germline V gene, CDR1 is MNHNS and CDR2 is SASEGT. This CDR3 is 17 amino acids long.